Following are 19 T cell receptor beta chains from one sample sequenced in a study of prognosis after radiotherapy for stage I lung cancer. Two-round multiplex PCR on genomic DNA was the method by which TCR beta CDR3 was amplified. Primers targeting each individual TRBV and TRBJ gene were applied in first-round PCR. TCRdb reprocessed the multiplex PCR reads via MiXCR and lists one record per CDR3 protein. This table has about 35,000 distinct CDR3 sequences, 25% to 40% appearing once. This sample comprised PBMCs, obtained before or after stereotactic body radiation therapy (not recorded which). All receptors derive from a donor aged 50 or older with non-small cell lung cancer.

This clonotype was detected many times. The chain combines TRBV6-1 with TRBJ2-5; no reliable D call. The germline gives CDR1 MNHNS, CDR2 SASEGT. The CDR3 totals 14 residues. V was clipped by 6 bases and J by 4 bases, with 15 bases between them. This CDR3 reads CASRPDSLAETQYF. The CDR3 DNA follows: TGTGCCAGCAGACCGGATTCTCTGGCAGAGACCCAGTACTTC.

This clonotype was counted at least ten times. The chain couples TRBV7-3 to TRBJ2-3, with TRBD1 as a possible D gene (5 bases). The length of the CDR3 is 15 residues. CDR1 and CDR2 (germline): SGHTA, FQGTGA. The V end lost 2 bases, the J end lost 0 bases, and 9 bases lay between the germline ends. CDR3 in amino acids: CASSLGQGSTDTQYF. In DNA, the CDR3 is TGTGCCAGCAGCTTAGGCCAGGGTAGCACAGATACGCAGTATTTT.

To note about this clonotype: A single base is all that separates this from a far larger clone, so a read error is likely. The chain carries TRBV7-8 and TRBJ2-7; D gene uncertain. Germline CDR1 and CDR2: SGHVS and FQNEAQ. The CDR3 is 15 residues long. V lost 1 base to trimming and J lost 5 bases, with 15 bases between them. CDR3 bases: TGTGCCAGCAGCTTAGAGCTTATATGTAGCCACGAGCAGTACTTC. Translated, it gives CASSLELICSHEQYF. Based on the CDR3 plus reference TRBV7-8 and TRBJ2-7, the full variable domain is GAGVSQSPRYKVAKRGQDVALRCDPISGHVSLFWYQQALGQGPEFLTYFQNEAQLDKSGLPSDRFFAERPEGSVSTLKIQRTQQEDSAVYLCASSLELICSHEQYFGPGTRLTVT.

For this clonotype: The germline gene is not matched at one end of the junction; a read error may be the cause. The chain's CDR3 is CASSPLTGTVELFF. In DNA, the CDR3 is TGTGCCAGCAGCCCGCTAACGGGTACCGTGGAGCTGTTTTTT. The V gene is TRBV11-2, the J gene TRBJ2-2; no definite D call. The length of the CDR3 is 14 residues. In germline, CDR1 is SGHAT, CDR2 FQNNGV.

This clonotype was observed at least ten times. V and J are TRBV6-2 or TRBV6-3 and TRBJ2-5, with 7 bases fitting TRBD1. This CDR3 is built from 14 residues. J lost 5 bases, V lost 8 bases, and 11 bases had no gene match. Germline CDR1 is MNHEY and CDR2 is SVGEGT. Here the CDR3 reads CASREQGFRETQYF. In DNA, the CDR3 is TGTGCCAGCCGAGAACAGGGGTTTAGGGAGACCCAGTACTTC.

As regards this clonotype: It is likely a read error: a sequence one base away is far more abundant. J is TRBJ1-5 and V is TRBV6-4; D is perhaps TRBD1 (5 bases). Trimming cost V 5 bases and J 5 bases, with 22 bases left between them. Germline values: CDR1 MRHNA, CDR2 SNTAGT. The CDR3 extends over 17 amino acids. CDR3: CASSYEAWGLGHQPQHF. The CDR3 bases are TGTGCCAGCAGTTACGAGGCGTGGGGCCTGGGGCATCAGCCCCAGCATTTT.

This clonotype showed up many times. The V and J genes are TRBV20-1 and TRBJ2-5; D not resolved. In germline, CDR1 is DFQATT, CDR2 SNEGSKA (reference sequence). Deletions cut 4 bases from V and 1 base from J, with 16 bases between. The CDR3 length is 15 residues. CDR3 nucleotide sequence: TGCAGTGCTAATCCGTACGACCTCTTCCAAGAGACCCAGTACTTC. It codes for CSANPYDLFQETQYF.

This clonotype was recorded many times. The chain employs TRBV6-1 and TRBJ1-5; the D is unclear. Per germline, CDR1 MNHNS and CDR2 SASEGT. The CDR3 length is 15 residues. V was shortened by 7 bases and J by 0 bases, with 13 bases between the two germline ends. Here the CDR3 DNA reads TGTGCCAGCAAGGAGCTCCCCTATAGCAATCAGCCCCAGCATTTT. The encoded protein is CASKELPYSNQPQHF.

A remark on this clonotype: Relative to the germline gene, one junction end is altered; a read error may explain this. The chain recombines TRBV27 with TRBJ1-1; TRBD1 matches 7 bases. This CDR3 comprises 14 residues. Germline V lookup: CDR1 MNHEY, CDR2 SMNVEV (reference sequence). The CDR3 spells CASSLYSGGTDQYF. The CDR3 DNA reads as TGTGCCAGCAGTTTGTACTCAGGGGGTACCGATCAGTACTTT.

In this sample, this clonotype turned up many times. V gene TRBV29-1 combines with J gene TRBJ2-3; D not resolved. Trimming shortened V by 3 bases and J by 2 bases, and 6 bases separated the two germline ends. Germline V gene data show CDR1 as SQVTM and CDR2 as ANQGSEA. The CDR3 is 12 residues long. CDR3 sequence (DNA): TGCAGCGTTGACGACAACACAGATACGCAGTATTTT. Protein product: CSVDDNTDTQYF.

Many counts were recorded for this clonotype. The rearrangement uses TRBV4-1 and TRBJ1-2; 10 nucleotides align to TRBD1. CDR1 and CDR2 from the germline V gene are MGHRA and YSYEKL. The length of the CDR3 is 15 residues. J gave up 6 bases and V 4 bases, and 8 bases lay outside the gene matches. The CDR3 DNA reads TGCGCCAGCAGCCGACAGGGGACAGGGGATCATGGCTACACCTTC. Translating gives CASSRQGTGDHGYTF.

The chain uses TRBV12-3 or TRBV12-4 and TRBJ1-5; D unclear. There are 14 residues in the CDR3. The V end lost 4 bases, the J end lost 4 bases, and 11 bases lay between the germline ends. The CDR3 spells CASSSVTINQPQHF. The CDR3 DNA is TGTGCCAGCAGTTCCGTGACAATTAATCAGCCCCAGCATTTT.

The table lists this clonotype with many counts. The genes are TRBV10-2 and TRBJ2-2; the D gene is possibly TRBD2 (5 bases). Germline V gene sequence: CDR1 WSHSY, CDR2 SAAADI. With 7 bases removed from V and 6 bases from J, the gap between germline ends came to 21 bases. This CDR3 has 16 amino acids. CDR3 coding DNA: TGCGCCAGCAACTCAGACAAGTCTACGGGGTCCGGGGAGCTGTTTTTT. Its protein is CASNSDKSTGSGELFF.

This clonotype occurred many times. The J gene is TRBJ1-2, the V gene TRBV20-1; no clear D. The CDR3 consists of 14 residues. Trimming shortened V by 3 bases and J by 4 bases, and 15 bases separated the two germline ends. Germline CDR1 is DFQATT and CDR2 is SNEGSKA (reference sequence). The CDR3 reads CSASLGFSGYGYTF. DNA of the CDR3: TGCAGTGCTAGTTTAGGATTTTCGGGCTATGGCTACACCTTC.

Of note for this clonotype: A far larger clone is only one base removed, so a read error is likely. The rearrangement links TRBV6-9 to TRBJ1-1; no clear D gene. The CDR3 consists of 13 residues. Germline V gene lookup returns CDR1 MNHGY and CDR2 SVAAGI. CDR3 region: CASSYVGNTESFF. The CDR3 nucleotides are TGTGCCAGCAGTTACGTCGGGAACACTGAATCTTTCTTT.

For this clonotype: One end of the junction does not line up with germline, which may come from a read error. The chain's CDR3 is CASSGRSNCGHTF. The CDR3 nucleotides read TGTGCCAGCAGTGGACGGTCGAACTGTGGCCACACCTTC. This chain uses TRBV6-2 or TRBV6-3 with TRBJ1-2; D unclear. The CDR3 covers 13 residues. Per germline, CDR1 MNHEY and CDR2 SVGEGT.

The CDR3 protein is CASSDPTGRSGYTF. CDR3 bases: TGTGCCAGTAGTGATCCTACAGGGAGAAGTGGCTACACCTTC. The chain carries TRBV28 and TRBJ1-2; possible D gene TRBD1, 6 bases. This CDR3 contains 14 residues. The germline CDR1 and CDR2 sequences are MDHEN and SYDVKM. Between the trimmed V and J ends, which lost 9 bases and 7 bases, there was a span of 21 bases.

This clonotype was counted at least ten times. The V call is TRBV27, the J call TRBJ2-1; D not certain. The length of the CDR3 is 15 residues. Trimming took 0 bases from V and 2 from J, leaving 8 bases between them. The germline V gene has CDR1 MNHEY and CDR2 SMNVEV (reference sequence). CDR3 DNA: TGTGCCAGCAGTTTATCCGGCCCTACCTACAATGAGCAGTTCTTC. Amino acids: CASSLSGPTYNEQFF.

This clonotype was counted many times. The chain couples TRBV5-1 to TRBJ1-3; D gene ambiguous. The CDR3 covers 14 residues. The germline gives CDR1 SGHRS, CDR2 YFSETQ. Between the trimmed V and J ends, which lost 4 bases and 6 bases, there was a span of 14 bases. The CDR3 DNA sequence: TGCGCCAGCAGCCCTGGGCAGGCGACAAACACCATATATTTT. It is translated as CASSPGQATNTIYF.